The 29 T cell receptor beta chains given below trace back to one sample, sequenced in a study of T cell clonotyping in hematopoietic cell transplantation. The data were produced by immunoSEQ multiplex PCR, yet TCRdb's version contains in-frame clones alone and is incomplete. This sample yields tens of thousands of clones, of which 80% to 90% are seen a single time; about 2% belongs to the top ten. The sample comprised peripheral blood mononuclear cells. The receptor source for this set is a woman between 40 and 55 years old in good health. Some clones in this sample may be carry-over from other donors' samples.

The gene calls are TRBV9 and TRBJ1-2; 9 bases fit TRBD1. Germline CDR1 and CDR2: SGDLS and YYNGEE. The CDR3 runs to 19 residues. V lost 0 bases, J lost 4 bases, and 16 bases stayed unmatched. The CDR3 reads CASSVEETGGVGFGYGYTF. CDR3 in DNA: TGTGCCAGCAGCGTAGAGGAGACAGGGGGAGTTGGTTTTGGCTATGGCTACACCTTC.

The CDR3 spells CASSAPTGGKSEVADGYTF. In nucleotides, the CDR3 is TGTGCCAGCAGCGCGCCAACAGGGGGGAAGTCGGAAGTTGCTGATGGCTACACCTTC. This chain connects TRBV9 to TRBJ1-2; the match to TRBD1 covers 8 bases. CDR3 length equals 19 residues. The V gene's germline CDR1 is SGDLS and CDR2 YYNGEE. The V gene end was trimmed by 3 bases and the J gene end by 6 bases; junction bases not matched to a gene: 22.

The count of this clone is one. The chain links TRBV5-1 to TRBJ1-3; D not resolved. This CDR3 has 16 amino acids. Germline CDR1 and CDR2: SGHRS and YFSETQ. V was cut by 4 bases and J by 0 bases, with 14 bases left in between. CDR3 bases: TGCGCCAGCAGCCCGATGGACGTAAGCTCTGGAAACACCATATATTTT. Translation gives CASSPMDVSSGNTIYF.

This clone is a singleton in its sample. This chain connects TRBV28 to TRBJ2-4; D gene ambiguous. CDR3 length: 21 amino acids. V lost 5 bases, J lost 0 bases, and 29 bases lay in between. Germline CDR1 and CDR2: MDHEN and SYDVKM. This chain's CDR3 is CASSPPRPGRVRSLAKNIQYF. Written as DNA, the CDR3 is TGTGCCAGCAGTCCTCCGCGGCCAGGTCGGGTCCGGTCTCTAGCCAAAAACATTCAGTACTTC. Together with reference TRBV28 and TRBJ2-4, the CDR3 gives the full variable domain: DVKVTQSSRYLVKRTGEKVFLECVQDMDHENMFWYRQDPGLGLRLIYFSYDVKMKEKGDIPEGYSVSREKKERFSLILESASTNQTSMYLCASSPPRPGRVRSLAKNIQYFGAGTRLSVL.

The V gene is TRBV7-9, the J gene TRBJ1-2, with D possibly matching TRBD1 (5 bases). V was shortened by 4 bases and J by 3 bases, with 18 bases between the two germline ends. The CDR3 runs to 16 residues. Germline loops: CDR1 SEHNR, CDR2 FQNEAQ (reference sequence). CDR3 loop: CASSSWDHRPDYGYTF. The CDR3 coding sequence is TGTGCCAGCAGCTCTTGGGACCACCGGCCGGACTATGGCTACACCTTC.

The V and J genes are TRBV19 and TRBJ1-1; D may be TRBD1 (6 bases). In germline, CDR1 is LNHDA, CDR2 SQIVND (reference sequence). V gave up 6 bases and J gave up 1 base, with 6 bases separating them. The CDR3 runs 12 residues. CDR3 region: CASRTGNTEAFF. The CDR3 region has the DNA TGTGCCAGTAGGACAGGGAACACTGAAGCTTTCTTT.

The chain couples TRBV11-3 to TRBJ2-7, with 10 bases matching TRBD2. CDR1 and CDR2 from the germline V gene are SGHNT and YENEEA. Trimming at V came to 0 bases and at J to 5 bases, leaving 7 bases not matched to a gene. The CDR3 totals 16 residues. CDR3 in DNA: TGTGCCAGCAGCTTAGATCCTGCTAGCGGGAGCCACGAGCAGTACTTC. This codes for CASSLDPASGSHEQYF.

This clone appeared once. The chain couples TRBV29-1 to TRBJ2-5; D is undetermined. V lost 5 bases, J lost 1 base, and 11 bases lay in between. The V gene's germline CDR1 is SQVTM and CDR2 ANQGSEA. The CDR3 contains 13 residues. CDR3 coding DNA: TGCAGCGTTCGCTCTCCAGGCCAAGAGACCCAGTACTTC. It codes for CSVRSPGQETQYF. Variable domain in full (rest from reference TRBV29-1 and TRBJ2-5): SAVISQKPSRDICQRGTSLTIQCQVDSQVTMMFWYRQQPGQSLTLIATANQGSEATYESGFVIDKFPISRPNLTFSTLTVSNMSPEDSSIYLCSVRSPGQETQYFGPGTRLLVL.

This chain uses TRBV15 with TRBJ2-7; D not certain. Germline CDR1 LNHNV, CDR2 YYDKDF (reference sequence). The CDR3 consists of 14 residues. Trimming pared 0 bases from V and 0 bases from J, leaving 6 bases between. This CDR3 reads CATSRDRASYEQYF. DNA of the CDR3: TGTGCCACCAGCAGAGATCGGGCCTCCTACGAGCAGTACTTC.

The gene calls are TRBV28 and TRBJ1-5; D call uncertain. This CDR3 is built from 14 residues. Trimming left V 8 bases short and J 2 bases short, with 13 bases between. CDR1 is MDHEN, CDR2 SYDVKM, per germline. CDR3 protein: CASFGGGGNQPQHF. The CDR3 DNA is TGTGCCAGCTTTGGAGGTGGGGGCAATCAGCCCCAGCATTTT.

The chain carries TRBV27 and TRBJ2-7; 11 bases agree with TRBD2. Trimming took 6 bases from V and 4 from J; bases not matched to a gene: 5. CDR3 size: 14 residues. Germline values: CDR1 MNHEY, CDR2 SMNVEV (reference sequence). The CDR3 coding sequence is TGTGCCAGCAGCCTTAGCGGGAGGGGTTACGAGCAGTACTTC. Translation gives CASSLSGRGYEQYF.

This clone has a single count. This rearrangement joins TRBV28 to TRBJ1-2; tentative D call: TRBD1 (5 bases). Trimming took 6 bases from V and 4 from J, leaving 12 bases between them. The CDR3 loop spans 13 amino acids. Looked up from germline, CDR1 is MDHEN and CDR2 is SYDVKM. CDR3 in amino acids: CASRQTASYGYTF. The CDR3 bases are TGTGCCAGCAGACAGACAGCTAGCTATGGCTACACCTTC.

The chain combines TRBV25-1 with TRBJ1-4; D possibly corresponds to TRBD1 (6 bases). The ends were cut back, 6 bases at V and 4 bases at J, with 21 bases in the middle. From germline, CDR1 is MGHDK and CDR2 SYGVNS. This CDR3 has 17 amino acids. The CDR3 sequence is CASSPGGHSGFNEKLFF. CDR3 nucleotides: TGTGCCAGCAGCCCCGGGGGACACAGCGGGTTTAATGAAAAACTGTTTTTT.

This chain uses TRBV28 with TRBJ2-3; weak D call: TRBD2 (6 bases). This CDR3 comprises 16 residues. Germline values: CDR1 MDHEN, CDR2 SYDVKM. Trimming removed 6 bases from V and 2 bases from J, with 18 bases in between. DNA of the CDR3: TGTGCCAGCAGCCCCAACGCCGGGACTTCCACAGATACGCAGTATTTT. This codes for CASSPNAGTSTDTQYF. The full variable domain, in which reference TRBV28 and TRBJ2-3 provide the parts outside the CDR3, is DVKVTQSSRYLVKRTGEKVFLECVQDMDHENMFWYRQDPGLGLRLIYFSYDVKMKEKGDIPEGYSVSREKKERFSLILESASTNQTSMYLCASSPNAGTSTDTQYFGPGTRLTVL.

This clone was seen a single time. The rearrangement links TRBV7-8 to TRBJ1-2; the D gene is possibly TRBD1 (6 bases). Germline-derived CDR1 and CDR2 are SGHVS and FQNEAQ. Trimming left V 3 bases short and J 8 bases short, with 10 bases between. CDR3 length: 12 amino acids. The DNA of the CDR3 is TGTGCCAGCAGCTTCAACAGGGACGGCTACACCTTC. Its protein is CASSFNRDGYTF.

The chain has TRBV7-3 and TRBJ2-1; 11 bases map to TRBD2. Germline CDR1 and CDR2: SGHTA and FQGTGA. V dropped 0 bases and J dropped 10; count of bases not matched to a gene: 8. The CDR3 consists of 16 residues. The CDR3 coding sequence is TGTGCCAGCAGCTTAACTAGCGGGAGGGCCGGGGGGGAGCAGTTCTTC. Its protein product is CASSLTSGRAGGEQFF.

The V gene is TRBV30, the J gene TRBJ2-1; D is unclear. Germline CDR1 and CDR2: GTSNPN and SVGIG (reference sequence). The CDR3 sequence is 12 residues long. Trimming left V 7 bases short and J 6 bases short, with 13 bases between. The CDR3 spells CASGPSINEQFF. CDR3 coding DNA: TGTGCCTCCGGCCCCAGCATCAATGAGCAGTTCTTC.

The genes are TRBV6-1 and TRBJ1-2; D gene unclear. The CDR3 has 14 amino acids. Trimming pared 6 bases from V and 1 base from J, leaving 12 bases between. Germline loops: CDR1 MNHNS, CDR2 SASEGT. CDR3 nucleotides: TGTGCCAGCAGCTATTCCACTCTTAACTATGGCTACACCTTC. Amino acid sequence: CASSYSTLNYGYTF.

This chain uses TRBV19 with TRBJ1-5; unclear D gene. Germline CDR1 is LNHDA and CDR2 is SQIVND (reference sequence). The CDR3 is 13 amino acids. V was cut by 5 bases and J by 3 bases, with 8 bases left in between. CDR3 sequence reads: CASSAGINQPQHF. DNA of the CDR3: TGTGCCAGTAGTGCAGGAATCAATCAGCCCCAGCATTTT.

This clone was counted only a few times. This chain connects TRBV21-1 to TRBJ1-2; TRBD1, as called in the table, went unchecked against the DNA. TRBV21-1 is a known pseudogene. This CDR3 is built from 18 residues. Written as DNA, the CDR3 is TGTGCCAGCAGCACCCGTTCCGGGACAGGGTGCGGAAACTATGGCTACACCTTC. Translation gives CASSTRSGTGCGNYGYTF.

V is TRBV11-2 and J is TRBJ2-5, with D unclear. Germline values: CDR1 SGHAT, CDR2 FQNNGV. V was trimmed by 0 bases and J by 6 bases, leaving 11 bases between them. The CDR3 length is 14 residues. The CDR3 loop is CASSLDLAWKTQYF. As DNA, the CDR3 is TGTGCCAGCAGCTTAGATTTGGCGTGGAAGACCCAGTACTTC.

The CDR3 nucleotides are TGTGCCAGCAGTCCACGGGGTCGCTATGGCTACACCTTC. This sequence encodes CASSPRGRYGYTF. The rearrangement joins TRBV6-5 to TRBJ1-2; D unclear. Looked up from germline, CDR1 is MNHEY and CDR2 is SVGAGI. The CDR3 sequence is 13 residues long. V was pared by 5 bases and J by 4 bases, with 11 bases between.

This clone was observed a few times. The CDR3: CASSLKASGITGELFF. The CDR3 DNA follows: TGTGCCAGCAGCTTAAAGGCTAGCGGGATCACCGGGGAGCTGTTTTTT. J is TRBJ2-2 and V is TRBV7-3, with 9 bases fitting TRBD2. V dropped 1 base and J dropped 4; count of bases not matched to a gene: 4. This CDR3 region has 16 residues. The germline V gene encodes CDR1 SGHTA and CDR2 FQGTGA.

The chain recombines TRBV9 with TRBJ2-5, with 7 positions matching TRBD2. Germline values: CDR1 SGDLS, CDR2 YYNGEE. Germline trimming cut 0 bases from V and 0 bases from J; bases unmatched to any gene: 5. This CDR3 has 16 residues. The CDR3 here is CASSVELASNQETQYF. The CDR3 DNA sequence: TGTGCCAGCAGCGTAGAACTAGCGAGTAACCAAGAGACCCAGTACTTC.

This clone was seen more than once but under ten times. The chain has TRBV7-2 and TRBJ2-2, with a possible D match to TRBD2 (5 bases). The CDR3 contains 15 residues. V was pared by 1 base and J by 2 bases, with 8 bases between. Germline lookup yields CDR1 SGHTA and CDR2 FQGNSA. CDR3 coding DNA: TGTGCCAGCAGCTTAGTGGGGAGAAACACCGGGGAGCTGTTTTTT. Protein product: CASSLVGRNTGELFF.

The CDR3 protein is CASSPRGKDRSNGYGYTF. CDR3 bases: TGTGCCAGCAGCCCTCGGGGGAAGGACAGATCAAACGGCTATGGCTACACCTTC. V and J are TRBV7-3 and TRBJ1-2, with D tentatively TRBD1 (6 bases). This CDR3 comprises 18 residues. Germline lookup yields CDR1 SGHTA and CDR2 FQGTGA. Trimming shortened V by 5 bases and J by 4 bases, and 26 bases separated the two germline ends.

The chain employs TRBV29-1 and TRBJ1-1; unclear D gene. The CDR3 contains 12 residues. Germline-derived CDR1 and CDR2 are SQVTM and ANQGSEA. V was cut by 6 bases and J by 0 bases, with 8 bases left in between. The CDR3 DNA sequence: TGCAGCGTGGACGGAATGAACACTGAAGCTTTCTTT. The encoded protein is CSVDGMNTEAFF.

The J gene is TRBJ2-3, the V gene TRBV5-1, with D hard to call. V was shortened by 0 bases and J by 3 bases, with 5 bases between the two germline ends. The CDR3 spans 13 residues. Germline V CDR1 and CDR2: SGHRS, YFSETQ. CDR3: CASSLAGTDTQYF. The CDR3 region has the DNA TGCGCCAGCAGCTTGGCCGGGACAGATACGCAGTATTTT.

CDR3 sequence (DNA): TGTGCCAGCAGTTACGACGGGGGATGGCAGCCCCAGCATTTT. This gives the protein CASSYDGGWQPQHF. The chain joins TRBV6-5 to TRBJ1-5; perhaps TRBD1 as D (5 bases). Between the trimmed V and J ends, which lost 2 bases and 7 bases, there was a span of 12 bases. The CDR3 consists of 14 residues. Germline V gene lookup returns CDR1 MNHEY and CDR2 SVGAGI.